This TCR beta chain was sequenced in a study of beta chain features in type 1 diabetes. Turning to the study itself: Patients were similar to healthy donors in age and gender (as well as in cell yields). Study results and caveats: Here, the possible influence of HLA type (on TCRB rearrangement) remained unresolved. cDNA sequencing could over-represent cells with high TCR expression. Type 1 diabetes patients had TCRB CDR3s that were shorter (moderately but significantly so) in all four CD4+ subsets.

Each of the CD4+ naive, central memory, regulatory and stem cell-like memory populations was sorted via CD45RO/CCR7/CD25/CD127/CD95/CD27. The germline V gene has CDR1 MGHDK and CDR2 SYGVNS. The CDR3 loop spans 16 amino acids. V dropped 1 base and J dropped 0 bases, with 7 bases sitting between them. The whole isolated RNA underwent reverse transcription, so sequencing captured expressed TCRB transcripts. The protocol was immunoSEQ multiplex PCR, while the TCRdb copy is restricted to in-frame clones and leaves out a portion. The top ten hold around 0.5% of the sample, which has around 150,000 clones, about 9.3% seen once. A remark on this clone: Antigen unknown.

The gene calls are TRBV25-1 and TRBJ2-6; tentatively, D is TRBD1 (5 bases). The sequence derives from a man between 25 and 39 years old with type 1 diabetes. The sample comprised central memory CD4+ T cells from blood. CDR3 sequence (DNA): TGTGCCAGCAGTGAATTTAGGGGCTCTGGGGCCAACGTCCTGACTTTC. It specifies CASSEFRGSGANVLTF.